This T cell receptor beta chain was sequenced in a study of cytomegalovirus exposure and HLA in healthy donors. It was with 60 Vbeta and 13 Jbeta primers that the PCR ran. The repertoire was sequenced with immunoSEQ multiplex PCR; TCRdb's copy has only in-frame clones and lacks some. Among 140,000 to 150,000 clones, approximately 78% were seen once, and the ten largest hold around 2.4%. This clone was seen only a few times. Sequenced input: PBMCs. The clonotype originates from a woman between 18 and 29 years old in good health and CMV-seropositive.

This chain's CDR3 is CASSLVPAGSTNEKLFF. The CDR3 DNA sequence: TGTGCCAGCAGCTTAGTCCCGGCAGGGTCCACTAATGAAAAACTGTTTTTT. The gene calls are TRBV7-6 and TRBJ1-4; D may be TRBD1 (5 bases). The CDR3 is 17 amino acids. Germline V gives CDR1 SGHVS, CDR2 FNYEAQ. Trimming removed 1 base at V and 2 bases at J, with 14 bases between.